What follows are 13 T cell receptor beta chains derived from one specimen sequenced in a study of blood T cell repertoires in COVID-19. Using immunoSEQ multiplex PCR, the repertoire was profiled, and TCRdb retains in-frame clones only, with some absent. The sample carries 190,000 or so clones, 84% recorded once. Sequencing was carried out using PBMCs or T cells enriched from blood (not recorded which). The receptors were gathered from a man aged 40-49 years who had recovered from COVID-19.

This chain connects TRBV27 to TRBJ2-6; TRBD1 is a possible D gene (5 bases). Germline V gives CDR1 MNHEY, CDR2 SMNVEV (reference sequence). V was pared by 2 bases and J by 0 bases, with 11 bases between. The CDR3 is 17 amino acids. In DNA form, the CDR3 reads TGTGCCAGCAGTTTACAGGGTTGGGTCTCTGGGGCCAACGTCCTGACTTTC. It encodes CASSLQGWVSGANVLTF.

The V call is TRBV19, the J call TRBJ2-2; TRBD2 matches 7 bases. CDR3 length equals 15 residues. The ends lost 1 base at V and 5 bases at J; junction bases unmatched: 4. Germline V gene data show CDR1 as LNHDA and CDR2 as SQIVND (reference sequence). In DNA, the CDR3 is TGTGCCAGTAGTATAGCGGGGGGAGATACCGGGGAGCTGTTTTTT. Translated, it gives CASSIAGGDTGELFF.

The J gene is TRBJ1-2, the V gene TRBV7-8; D not resolved. This CDR3 spans 15 amino acids. Germline lookup yields CDR1 SGHVS and CDR2 FQNEAQ. Trimming took 0 bases from V and 7 from J, leaving 15 bases between them. CDR3 DNA sequence: TGTGCCAGCAGCTTAGCGTTCTTCCAATCTAGTGGCTACACCTTC. Its translation is CASSLAFFQSSGYTF.

This chain uses TRBV6-6 with TRBJ2-5; D is unclear. Germline CDR1 is MNHNY and CDR2 is SVGAGI (reference sequence). V gave up 2 bases and J gave up 2 bases, with 6 bases separating them. The CDR3 consists of 13 residues. DNA for the CDR3: TGTGCCAGCAGTTACGAGAGTCAAGAGACCCAGTACTTC. It encodes CASSYESQETQYF.

This clone came up a few times. The V call is TRBV3-1 (or the pseudogene TRBV3-2), the J call TRBJ2-7, with no clear D. V shed 0 bases and J shed 0 bases, with 12 bases lying between them. The CDR3 runs 16 residues. Per the germline V gene, CDR1 is LGHDT and CDR2 is YNNKEL (reference sequence). The chain's CDR3 is CASSQDSLSPSYEQYF. The CDR3 DNA sequence: TGTGCCAGCAGCCAAGACAGTCTCTCTCCCTCCTACGAGCAGTACTTC.

In its sample, this clone was seen a few times. The J gene is TRBJ2-3, the V gene TRBV7-2; no definite D call. This CDR3 has 14 amino acids. Per germline, CDR1 SGHTA and CDR2 FQGNSA. The V end was cut by 5 bases, the J end by 2 bases, with 11 bases between. CDR3 amino acids: CASSPQVYTDTQYF. For the CDR3, the DNA is TGTGCCAGCAGCCCCCAAGTCTACACAGATACGCAGTATTTT.

Written as DNA, the CDR3 is TGCGCCAGCAGCCCGGAAACAGCGGGCGGATCACACTATGCCTACGAGCAGTACTTC. It translates to CASSPETAGGSHYAYEQYF. This chain uses TRBV4-1 with TRBJ2-7; the D gene is possibly TRBD2 (6 bases). The V and J ends lost 4 bases and 2 bases respectively, with 27 bases between them. The CDR3 consists of 19 residues. CDR1 and CDR2 (germline): MGHRA, YSYEKL.

This clone was counted a single time. The rearrangement links TRBV15 to TRBJ1-5; possible D gene TRBD1, 5 bases. Germline CDR1 LNHNV, CDR2 YYDKDF (reference sequence). Trimming took off 1 base at V and 0 bases at J, with 7 bases between the two ends. The CDR3 covers 15 residues. This chain's CDR3 is CATSRAGNSNQPQHF. The CDR3 bases are TGTGCCACCAGCAGAGCAGGGAATAGCAATCAGCCCCAGCATTTT.

The CDR3 DNA reads TGTGCCAGCAGTCCGGGACAGGCGAACACTGAAGCTTTCTTT. Protein product: CASSPGQANTEAFF. The chain links TRBV3-1 (or the pseudogene TRBV3-2) to TRBJ1-1; 8 positions agree with TRBD1. Germline CDR1 and CDR2: LGHDT and YNNKEL (reference sequence). The V gene end was trimmed by 6 bases and the J gene end by 1 base; junction bases not matched to a gene: 4. This CDR3 comprises 14 residues.

The V call is TRBV11-1, the J call TRBJ2-3, with 7 bases identical to TRBD1. In germline, CDR1 is SGHAT, CDR2 FQDESV (reference sequence). Unmatched junction bases numbered 8, after V lost 5 bases and J lost 3 bases. CDR3 length equals 15 residues. The CDR3: CASSLIGTVTDTQYF. The CDR3 DNA reads TGTGCCAGCAGCCTGATAGGGACAGTAACAGATACGCAGTATTTT.

This clone was seen a single time. The genes are TRBV7-2 and TRBJ2-3; 9 nucleotides line up with TRBD2. This CDR3 has 19 residues. With 1 base clipped from V and 0 bases from J, the junction kept 11 bases outside the gene matches. The germline gives CDR1 SGHTA, CDR2 FQGNSA. The CDR3 DNA follows: TGTGCCAGCAGCTTAGGGGCAGCGGGGGGCCGATTAAGCACAGATACGCAGTATTTT. Its translation: CASSLGAAGGRLSTDTQYF.

The chain is built from TRBV28 and TRBJ2-5, with 11 positions matching TRBD2. This CDR3 has 13 residues. CDR1 and CDR2 from the germline V gene are MDHEN and SYDVKM. The ends lost 7 bases at V and 4 bases at J; junction bases unmatched: 2. The CDR3 sequence: CASIAGGRETQYF. The CDR3 bases are TGTGCCAGCATAGCGGGGGGGCGAGAGACCCAGTACTTC.

This clone was found a few times. The chain has TRBV6-2 or TRBV6-3 and TRBJ2-7; 10 bases map to TRBD2. The CDR3 extends over 16 amino acids. CDR1 is MNHEY, CDR2 SVGEGT, per germline. V lost 2 bases to trimming and J lost 6 bases; unmatched junction nucleotides: 10. The CDR3: CASSYGFGLAAIEQYF. The CDR3 coding sequence is TGTGCCAGCAGTTACGGCTTCGGACTAGCGGCTATCGAGCAGTACTTC.